Shown below are 11 T cell receptor beta chains from a single sample sequenced in a study of Ad26.COV2.S vaccination and SARS-CoV-2 variants. Documented treatment: about 20 received Ad26.COV2.S at low or high dose, single or two shots; roughly five received placebo; per-sample allocation not given. Sampling was done on day 63 after the first vaccine or placebo injection. Sequenced by immunoSEQ multiplex PCR; TCRdb stores in-frame clones only, minus some. The sample lists some 350,000 clones, roughly 84% occurring once. The material was peripheral blood, obtained in a trial of Ad26.COV2.S vaccine versus placebo. The receptors here all came from a person between 18 and 65 years old who received the Ad26.COV2.S COVID-19 vaccine or a placebo.

This clone was counted only a few times. This CDR3 is CASSIMAGSGNTIYF. In nucleotides, the CDR3 is TGTGCCAGTAGTATAATGGCAGGCTCTGGAAACACCATATATTTT. The V gene is TRBV19, the J gene TRBJ1-3; D is ambiguous. Trimming removed 2 bases at V and 0 bases at J, with 8 bases between. Per the germline V gene, CDR1 is LNHDA and CDR2 is SQIVND (reference sequence). The CDR3 runs to 15 residues.

This rearrangement joins TRBV13 to TRBJ2-7; D gene unclear. This CDR3 comprises 13 residues. Per the germline V gene, CDR1 is PRHDT and CDR2 is FYEKMQ (reference sequence). The V and J ends lost 2 bases and 5 bases respectively, with 10 bases between them. This CDR3 is CASSLQLGHEQYF. The CDR3 DNA is TGTGCCAGCAGCTTACAATTAGGCCACGAGCAGTACTTC.

The V gene is TRBV10-3, the J gene TRBJ1-1; no reliable D call. The germline CDR1 and CDR2 sequences are ENHRY and SYGVKD. V was trimmed by 0 bases and J by 1 base, leaving 6 bases between them. This CDR3 spans 14 amino acids. The CDR3 reads CAISESGKNTEAFF. DNA of the CDR3: TGTGCCATCAGTGAGTCGGGTAAGAACACTGAAGCTTTCTTT.

This clone was detected a few times. The chain links TRBV3-1 (or the pseudogene TRBV3-2) to TRBJ2-2; no reliable D call. This CDR3 contains 14 residues. Between the trimmed V and J ends, which lost 0 bases and 4 bases, there was a span of 6 bases. CDR1 and CDR2 from the germline V gene are LGHDT and YNNKEL (reference sequence). CDR3 in amino acids: CASSQDGRTGELFF. In DNA, the CDR3 is TGTGCCAGCAGCCAAGACGGACGCACCGGGGAGCTGTTTTTT.

The chain links TRBV5-6 to TRBJ2-1; D unresolved. Germline V gene lookup returns CDR1 SGHDT and CDR2 YYEEEE. The V gene lost 1 base and the J gene lost 13 bases, with 15 bases spanning the gap. There are 13 residues in the CDR3. CDR3 region: CASSLSPSETQFF. In DNA, the CDR3 is TGTGCCAGCAGCTTGTCGCCCAGCGAGACACAGTTCTTC.

CDR3 sequence: CASTKTGGTGELFF. CDR3 in DNA: TGTGCCAGCACGAAAACCGGAGGGACCGGGGAGCTGTTTTTT. The chain joins TRBV5-6 to TRBJ2-2, with D perhaps TRBD2 (6 bases). V was clipped by 6 bases and J by 5 bases, with 14 bases between them. This CDR3 is 14 amino acids long. CDR1 SGHDT and CDR2 YYEEEE come from the germline V gene.

In this sample, this clone turned up once. The chain joins TRBV10-2 to TRBJ1-1, with a tentative D call TRBD1 (5 bases). Trimming left V 2 bases short and J 7 bases short, with 17 bases between. The CDR3 is 15 amino acids. Germline loops: CDR1 WSHSY, CDR2 SAAADI. The CDR3 DNA reads TGCGCCAGCAGTGAGCCCTATTTGGGGGAAGGTGAAGCTTTCTTT. This translates into CASSEPYLGEGEAFF.

Only one count was recorded for this clone. This chain connects TRBV4-3 to TRBJ1-1; no clear D. Germline CDR1 is LGHNA and CDR2 is YSLEER. CDR3 length: 17 residues. Trimming left V 0 bases short and J 7 bases short, with 21 bases between. CDR3 amino acids: CASSQEPLRAAEFEAFF. The CDR3 DNA reads TGCGCCAGCAGCCAAGAGCCCCTTAGGGCAGCCGAATTTGAAGCTTTCTTT.

The chain joins TRBV5-4 to TRBJ2-5; tentatively, D is TRBD1 (6 bases). In germline, CDR1 is SGHNT, CDR2 YYREEE (reference sequence). The CDR3 spans 15 residues. Trimming removed 1 base from V and 5 bases from J, with 15 bases in between. The CDR3 nucleotides read TGTGCCAGCAGCTTGACATCAGGGGTGGTGGAGACCCAGTACTTC. Protein: CASSLTSGVVETQYF.

The J gene is TRBJ2-1, the V gene TRBV7-9, with 9 bases fitting TRBD2. Looked up from germline, CDR1 is SEHNR and CDR2 is FQNEAQ (reference sequence). The CDR3 loop spans 17 amino acids. J lost 3 bases, V lost 2 bases, and 8 bases had no gene match. CDR3 nucleotides: TGTGCCAGCAGCTTACCGCAAGGGCGGGAGGGCTACAATGAGCAGTTCTTC. Translated, it gives CASSLPQGREGYNEQFF. The full variable domain, its missing parts supplied by reference TRBV7-9 and TRBJ2-1, is DTGVSQNPRHKITKRGQNVTFRCDPISEHNRLYWYRQTLGQGPEFLTYFQNEAQLEKSRLLSDRFSAERPKGSFSTLEIQRTEQGDSAMYLCASSLPQGREGYNEQFFGPGTRLTVL.

The chain has TRBV27 and TRBJ2-7; D call uncertain. Trimming removed 6 bases from V and 2 bases from J, with 11 bases in between. This CDR3 comprises 13 residues. Germline CDR1 MNHEY, CDR2 SMNVEV (reference sequence). This CDR3 reads CASSFARTYEQYF. In DNA form, the CDR3 reads TGTGCCAGCAGCTTCGCGAGGACCTACGAGCAGTACTTC.